This T cell receptor (beta chain) was sequenced in a study of T-cell memory formation after mild COVID-19. TCRdb used MiXCR to reprocess the 5' RACE reads, holding one entry per CDR3 protein. The sample has approximately 580,000 distinct CDR3 sequences; over 20% are singletons. Sequencing was performed on PBMCs or a T cell subset sorted from them (not recorded which). The sequence derives from an adult woman who had mild COVID-19 (a few samples of this study predate the infection). Cell type and time point are not known.

CDR3 protein: CASSGEPGGASGTTYNEQFF. CDR3 sequence (DNA): TGTGCCAGCAGCGGGGAACCAGGGGGGGCTAGCGGGACTACCTACAATGAGCAGTTCTTC. The V gene is TRBV12-3 or TRBV12-4, the J gene TRBJ2-1; 9 bases match TRBD2. After removal of 6 bases from V and 2 bases from J, the junction contained 20 bases not matched to a gene. The CDR3 runs to 20 residues.